The 16 T cell receptor beta chains reported below all come from one sample, sequenced in a study of cytomegalovirus exposure and HLA in healthy donors. PCR amplification relied on 60 Vbeta primers (plus 13 Jbeta primers). Method: immunoSEQ multiplex PCR; TCRdb's copy keeps in-frame clones and lacks some. The sample consists of under 130,000 clones, 78% of them appearing once. Sequenced input: PBMCs. The source of these receptors is a man younger than 40 in good health and CMV-seronegative.

This clone was recorded only once. The chain is built from TRBV11-3 and TRBJ2-1; 11 bases are shared with TRBD1. The CDR3 covers 14 residues. The germline V gene has CDR1 SGHNT and CDR2 YENEEA. V lost 6 bases, J lost 7 bases, and 5 bases stayed unmatched. CDR3 amino acids: CASSQDRGLNEQFF. CDR3 coding DNA: TGTGCCAGCAGTCAGGACAGGGGGCTAAATGAGCAGTTCTTC.

The V gene is TRBV11-2, the J gene TRBJ2-3; weak D call: TRBD2 (6 bases). The CDR3 runs 14 residues. The germline gives CDR1 SGHAT, CDR2 FQNNGV. V gave up 2 bases and J gave up 3 bases, with 9 bases separating them. DNA of the CDR3: TGTGCCAGCAGCTTAATCGGGGGAACAGATACGCAGTATTTT. It specifies CASSLIGGTDTQYF.

The table lists this clone with a count of one. This chain links TRBV7-6 with TRBJ1-5; 7 bases are a match to TRBD1. Germline values: CDR1 SGHVS, CDR2 FNYEAQ. The length of the CDR3 is 15 residues. Losses at the gene ends were 4 bases for V and 1 base for J; bases not matched to a gene: 4. The CDR3 reads CASSSGTASNQPQHF. The CDR3 coding sequence is TGTGCCAGCAGCTCCGGGACAGCAAGCAATCAGCCCCAGCATTTT. Complete variable domain (other parts from reference TRBV7-6 and TRBJ1-5): GAGVSQSPRYKVTKRGQDVALRCDPISGHVSLYWYRQALGQGPEFLTYFNYEAQQDKSGLPNDRFSAERPEGSISTLTIQRTEQRDSAMYRCASSSGTASNQPQHFGDGTRLSIL.

V is TRBV28 and J is TRBJ2-7, with D uncertain. The germline gives CDR1 MDHEN, CDR2 SYDVKM. CDR3 length: 13 residues. Between the trimmed V and J ends, which lost 6 bases and 0 bases, there was a span of 9 bases. The CDR3: CASRSTPSYEQYF. The CDR3 bases are TGTGCCAGCAGATCGACACCCTCCTACGAGCAGTACTTC.

The V gene is TRBV9, the J gene TRBJ1-5, with D hard to call. This CDR3 spans 14 amino acids. With 3 bases removed from V and 7 bases from J, the gap between germline ends came to 14 bases. Per germline, CDR1 SGDLS and CDR2 YYNGEE. Here the CDR3 DNA reads TGTGCCAGCAGCGCGGACTCGACCAGACAGCCCCAGCATTTT. The encoded protein is CASSADSTRQPQHF.

Worth noting for this clone: Other nucleotide sequences in the sample specify the same CDR3. The chain carries TRBV19 and TRBJ2-7; 7 nucleotides match TRBD1. The CDR3 loop spans 14 amino acids. In germline, CDR1 is LNHDA, CDR2 SQIVND (reference sequence). J lost 3 bases, V lost 4 bases, and 6 bases had no gene match. CDR3 amino acids: CASSTPGQSYEQYF. CDR3 nucleotides: TGTGCCAGTAGTACACCGGGACAGAGCTACGAGCAGTACTTC.

The chain links TRBV27 to TRBJ2-3, with a weak D call TRBD2 (6 bases). The CDR3 extends over 16 amino acids. The V and J ends lost 6 bases and 2 bases respectively, with 18 bases between them. CDR1 MNHEY and CDR2 SMNVEV come from the germline V gene (reference sequence). The CDR3 loop is CASRRGTGEHTDTQYF. CDR3 nucleotides: TGTGCCAGCAGACGGGGGACCGGTGAACACACAGATACGCAGTATTTT.

The chain uses TRBV15 and TRBJ1-4; 8 nucleotides align to TRBD1. This CDR3 spans 14 amino acids. With 3 bases clipped from V and 7 bases from J, the junction kept 4 bases outside the gene matches. The germline V gene encodes CDR1 LNHNV and CDR2 YYDKDF (reference sequence). The CDR3 sequence is CATSRDRVSEKLFF. CDR3 nucleotides: TGTGCCACCAGCAGGGACAGGGTTAGTGAAAAACTGTTTTTT. The whole variable domain, remainder taken from reference TRBV15 and TRBJ1-4, is DAMVIQNPRYQVTQFGKPVTLSCSQTLNHNVMYWYQQKSSQAPKLLFHYYDKDFNNEADTPDNFQSRRPNTSFCFLDIRSPGLGDTAMYLCATSRDRVSEKLFFGSGTQLSVL.

This clone occurred a few times. The chain joins TRBV2 to TRBJ1-1; 9 nucleotides agree with TRBD1. The CDR3 is 14 residues long. Germline V gene data show CDR1 as SNHLY and CDR2 as FYNNEI. The V gene end was trimmed by 6 bases and the J gene end by 2 bases; junction bases not matched to a gene: 4. The CDR3 DNA reads as TGTGCCAGCAGCGGGGACAGGGCAAACACTGAAGCTTTCTTT. It codes for CASSGDRANTEAFF.

The genes are TRBV20-1 and TRBJ1-1; D is possibly TRBD1 (5 bases). This CDR3 has 8 residues. The germline V and J ends were trimmed by 7 bases and 8 bases, with 5 bases remaining between them. Per germline, CDR1 DFQATT and CDR2 SNEGSKA (reference sequence). The CDR3 bases are TGCAGTGACAGGGAAGCTTTCTTT. As protein: CSDREAFF.

The J gene is TRBJ1-1, the V gene TRBV28, with 10 bases identical to TRBD1. J gave up 11 bases and V 5 bases, and 8 bases lay outside the gene matches. Germline V gene lookup returns CDR1 MDHEN and CDR2 SYDVKM. This CDR3 has 13 residues. CDR3 amino acids: CASSTSDRGRAFF. The DNA for the CDR3 is TGTGCCAGCAGTACCTCGGACAGGGGGAGGGCTTTCTTT. Looking up the rest from reference TRBV28 and TRBJ1-1 gives the full variable domain: DVKVTQSSRYLVKRTGEKVFLECVQDMDHENMFWYRQDPGLGLRLIYFSYDVKMKEKGDIPEGYSVSREKKERFSLILESASTNQTSMYLCASSTSDRGRAFFGQGTRLTVV.

J is TRBJ2-5 and V is TRBV29-1, with TRBD1 identical over 9 bases. The J call may be mistaken, given a closer DNA end match to TRBJ2-7. The CDR3 loop spans 14 amino acids. Germline loops: CDR1 SQVTM, CDR2 ANQGSEA. The CDR3 sequence: CSARGQGGTYEQYF. CDR3 nucleotide sequence: TGCAGCGCCCGGGGACAGGGTGGAACCTACGAGCAGTACTTC.

This chain uses TRBV7-9 with TRBJ1-1; TRBD1 matches 11 bases. The V gene's germline CDR1 is SEHNR and CDR2 FQNEAQ (reference sequence). CDR3 length equals 17 residues. J lost 6 bases, V lost 0 bases, and 9 bases had no gene match. DNA of the CDR3: TGTGCCAGCAGCTTAGCCGGGACAGGGGGTTTCGGGGCTGAAGCTTTCTTT. This gives the protein CASSLAGTGGFGAEAFF.

The chain links TRBV4-1 to TRBJ1-1, with 11 bases that match TRBD1. The V and J ends lost 0 bases and 7 bases, in that order; junction bases with no gene match: 10. This CDR3 has 17 residues. Germline CDR1 and CDR2: MGHRA and YSYEKL. The CDR3 DNA reads TGCGCCAGCAGCCAAGAACCCCGGACAGGGGGCGAAAGTGAAGCTTTCTTT. Amino acid sequence: CASSQEPRTGGESEAFF.

This sequence joins TRBV5-4 and TRBJ2-1; 11 nucleotides agree with TRBD2. Trimming took 3 bases from V and 3 from J; bases not matched to a gene: 8. The V gene's germline CDR1 is SGHNT and CDR2 YYREEE (reference sequence). This CDR3 has 17 amino acids. The CDR3 sequence: CASSSDGTSGDYNEQFF. The CDR3 DNA follows: TGTGCCAGCAGCTCGGACGGGACTAGCGGAGACTACAATGAGCAGTTCTTC.

The CDR3 is CASSSTSGRARVGTDTQYF. CDR3 sequence (DNA): TGTGCCAGCAGCAGCACTAGCGGGAGGGCCAGGGTAGGAACAGATACGCAGTATTTT. The V gene is TRBV9, the J gene TRBJ2-3, with 13 bases fitting TRBD2. The CDR3 loop spans 19 amino acids. J was trimmed by 3 bases and V by 4 bases; bases with no gene match: 14. Per the germline V gene, CDR1 is SGDLS and CDR2 is YYNGEE.